Included here is one T cell receptor (beta chain) sequence, with context. The antigen is undetermined. Without the conserved terminal phenylalanine or tryptophan, this CDR3 likely stems from a read error. General observations from the study: Tumor Tregs overlapped most with tumor, then blood, naive CD4+ cells. The TCR gene usage of tumor memory CD4+ T cells clustered together with blood and lymph node memory CD4+ cells and with lymph node naive CD4+ cells.

Constant-region reverse primers amplified full-length variable regions, followed by semi-nested Nested Universal Primer A PCR. MiXCR was run by TCRdb on the 5' RACE reads, yielding one entry per CDR3 protein. The table includes roughly 9,000 distinct CDR3 sequences, roughly 16% detected once. Memory CD4+ cells were defined as CD4+CD45RO+CD25-. Sample: memory CD4+ T cells sorted from blood. As to subset: memory CD4+ T cells, CD4+CD45RO+CD25-. The clonotype originates from a female donor with breast cancer.

As DNA, the CDR3 is TGTGCCAGCAGCCCCCGGCGCGAGGACAGCGAAGCTTTCCTT. This gives the protein CASSPRREDSEAFL. The chain has TRBV7-9 and TRBJ1-1; possible D gene TRBD1, 6 bases. CDR1 is SEHNR, CDR2 FQNEAQ, per germline (reference sequence). The CDR3 totals 14 residues. Deletions cut 5 bases from V and 8 bases from J, with 18 bases between.